The 16 T cell receptor beta chains below come from one sample, sequenced in a study of OX40 agonist ivuxolimab in advanced cancers. TCRdb's copy holds only in-frame clones and misses some; the assay was immunoSEQ multiplex PCR. Among under 80,000 clones listed, roughly 90% were seen once. The sample here was CD4+ or CD8+ T cells sorted from blood, taken in a trial of the OX40 agonist ivuxolimab. The origin of the receptors is an adult with an advanced solid tumor such as melanoma, head and neck, liver or kidney cancer.

CDR3 DNA sequence: TGTGCTAGTGGTTTGGTCCCGCTTGGGACAAACACCATATATTTT. It is translated as CASGLVPLGTNTIYF. This chain connects TRBV12-5 to TRBJ1-3; D possibly corresponds to TRBD1 (5 bases). The germline gives CDR1 LGHNT, CDR2 FRNRAP. CDR3 size: 15 residues. V was clipped by 0 bases and J by 6 bases, with 12 bases between them.

J is TRBJ1-1 and V is TRBV7-8; unclear D gene. Germline-derived CDR1 and CDR2 are SGHVS and FQNEAQ. V lost 2 bases to trimming and J lost 4 bases, with 8 bases between them. The length of the CDR3 is 13 residues. Here the CDR3 reads CASSLRMGTEAFF. In DNA, the CDR3 is TGTGCCAGCAGCTTAAGAATGGGCACTGAAGCTTTCTTT.

The rearrangement uses TRBV6-4 and TRBJ2-3; the D call may be TRBD1 or TRBD2 (7 bases each). V was pared by 6 bases and J by 4 bases, with 17 bases between. This CDR3 spans 15 amino acids. CDR1 MRHNA and CDR2 SNTAGT come from the germline V gene. CDR3 DNA: TGTGCCAGCAGCCTTGGGGAGGGGGCCCCAGATACGCAGTATTTT. Amino acids: CASSLGEGAPDTQYF.

V usage is TRBV7-2 and J usage is TRBJ2-7, with D tentatively TRBD2 (6 bases). The CDR3 extends over 14 amino acids. From germline, CDR1 is SGHTA and CDR2 FQGNSA. V was cut by 3 bases and J by 0 bases, with 9 bases left in between. CDR3 protein: CASSLAGRSYEQYF. Here the CDR3 DNA reads TGTGCCAGCAGCTTGGCGGGGCGCTCCTACGAGCAGTACTTC.

The chain is built from TRBV27 and TRBJ2-1; tentatively, D is TRBD2 (6 bases). The CDR3 has 15 amino acids. V lost 3 bases to trimming and J lost 0 bases, with 9 bases between them. Germline V gene sequence: CDR1 MNHEY, CDR2 SMNVEV (reference sequence). Written as DNA, the CDR3 is TGTGCCAGCAGTTTTACCGGGAGCTCCTACAATGAGCAGTTCTTC. Amino acids: CASSFTGSSYNEQFF.

This clone has just one count. V is TRBV4-3 and J is TRBJ2-7; D perhaps matches TRBD1 (6 bases). V shed 4 bases and J shed 6 bases, with 19 bases lying between them. The CDR3 totals 15 residues. Germline V CDR1 and CDR2: LGHNA, YSLEER. CDR3 bases: TGCGCCAGCAGCCCTGGTGGGACACCACCAACCGAGCAGTACTTC. It translates to CASSPGGTPPTEQYF.

This rearrangement joins TRBV7-9 to TRBJ2-2; tentatively, D is TRBD1 (5 bases). Per germline, CDR1 SEHNR and CDR2 FQNEAQ (reference sequence). Deletions cut 3 bases from V and 7 bases from J, with 18 bases between. The CDR3 has 16 residues. In nucleotides, the CDR3 is TGTGCCAGCAGCTTCAATCAGGGAAGAGACGGCGGGGAGCTGTTTTTT. Translating it yields CASSFNQGRDGGELFF.

The chain uses TRBV4-1 and TRBJ1-5, with unresolved D. Per the germline V gene, CDR1 is MGHRA and CDR2 is YSYEKL. V lost 0 bases, J lost 0 bases, and 6 bases lay in between. This CDR3 comprises 15 residues. The CDR3: CASSQDWFSNQPQHF. The CDR3 nucleotides read TGCGCCAGCAGCCAAGATTGGTTTAGCAATCAGCCCCAGCATTTT.

The chain is built from TRBV28 and TRBJ2-5; 7 bases are shared with TRBD2. The CDR3 contains 14 residues. CDR1 is MDHEN and CDR2 is SYDVKM in the germline V gene. Losses at the gene ends were 4 bases for V and 1 base for J; bases not matched to a gene: 3. The CDR3 sequence is CASSSAGVQETQYF. DNA for the CDR3: TGTGCCAGCAGTTCTGCGGGGGTCCAAGAGACCCAGTACTTC.

This rearrangement joins TRBV7-2 to TRBJ2-7; 10 bases match TRBD2. V shed 5 bases and J 2 bases; nucleotides not matched to a gene: 9. CDR3 length: 16 residues. CDR1 SGHTA and CDR2 FQGNSA come from the germline V gene. This CDR3 is CASSALFSGGAYEQYF. Written as DNA, the CDR3 is TGTGCCAGCAGCGCCTTATTCAGCGGGGGGGCCTACGAGCAGTACTTC.

This chain connects TRBV5-4 to TRBJ1-1; D gene ambiguous. CDR3 length equals 13 residues. With 4 bases removed from V and 1 base from J, the gap between germline ends came to 8 bases. The germline V gene encodes CDR1 SGHNT and CDR2 YYREEE (reference sequence). CDR3 sequence: CASSPGPNTEAFF. CDR3 in DNA: TGTGCCAGCAGCCCCGGGCCGAACACTGAAGCTTTCTTT.

The J gene is TRBJ2-7, the V gene TRBV10-3; TRBD2 agrees at 8 bases. With 11 bases clipped from V and 2 bases from J, the junction kept 8 bases outside the gene matches. The CDR3 has 13 amino acids. CDR1 is ENHRY and CDR2 is SYGVKD in the germline V gene. As DNA, the CDR3 is TGTGCCCACCAATCGGGGGGGACCTACGAGCAGTACTTC. Translating gives CAHQSGGTYEQYF.

This sequence joins TRBV4-3 and TRBJ2-3; perhaps TRBD1 as D (5 bases). Trimming removed 1 base from V and 0 bases from J, with 11 bases in between. Germline lookup yields CDR1 LGHNA and CDR2 YSLEER. This CDR3 spans 16 amino acids. The CDR3 reads CASSQAYRQSTDTQYF. In nucleotides, the CDR3 is TGCGCCAGCAGCCAAGCCTATAGACAGAGCACAGATACGCAGTATTTT.

The rearrangement joins TRBV30 to TRBJ2-3, with TRBD2 matching 12 bases. Looked up from germline, CDR1 is GTSNPN and CDR2 is SVGIG (reference sequence). The CDR3 is 15 amino acids. With 1 base clipped from V and 3 bases from J, the junction kept 2 bases outside the gene matches. CDR3 bases: TGTGCCTGGAGTGCCGGGACTAGCGGGACAGATACGCAGTATTTT. Its protein is CAWSAGTSGTDTQYF.

The chain recombines TRBV2 with TRBJ2-2, with TRBD1 matching 7 bases. The CDR3 is made up of 16 amino acids. From germline, CDR1 is SNHLY and CDR2 FYNNEI. The ends lost 8 bases at V and 1 base at J; junction bases unmatched: 10. The CDR3 reads CASLRGRSENTGELFF. In DNA, the CDR3 is TGTGCCAGCCTAAGGGGGCGGTCAGAGAACACCGGGGAGCTGTTTTTT.

This chain uses TRBV29-1 with TRBJ1-1, with D possibly TRBD1 on 6 matching bases. The CDR3 has 15 residues. CDR1 and CDR2 (germline): SQVTM, ANQGSEA. V gave up 1 base and J gave up 3 bases, with 15 bases separating them. The CDR3 loop reads CSVEAEGGDDTEAFF. The CDR3 DNA reads as TGCAGCGTTGAAGCTGAAGGGGGGGATGACACTGAAGCTTTCTTT. The full variable domain, in which reference TRBV29-1 and TRBJ1-1 provide the parts outside the CDR3, is SAVISQKPSRDICQRGTSLTIQCQVDSQVTMMFWYRQQPGQSLTLIATANQGSEATYESGFVIDKFPISRPNLTFSTLTVSNMSPEDSSIYLCSVEAEGGDDTEAFFGQGTRLTVV.